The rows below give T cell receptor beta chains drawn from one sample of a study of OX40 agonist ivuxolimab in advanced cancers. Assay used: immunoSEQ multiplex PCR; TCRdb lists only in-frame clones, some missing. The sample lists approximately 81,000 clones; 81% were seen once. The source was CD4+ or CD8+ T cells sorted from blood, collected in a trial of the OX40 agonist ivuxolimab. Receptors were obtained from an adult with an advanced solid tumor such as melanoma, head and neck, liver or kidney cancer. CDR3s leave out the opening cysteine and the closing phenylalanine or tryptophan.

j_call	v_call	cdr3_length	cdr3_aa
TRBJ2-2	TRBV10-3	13	AISDSSLSTGELF
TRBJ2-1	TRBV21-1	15	ASSKALAGGPGHEQF
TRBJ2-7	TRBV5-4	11	ASSFNRAYEQY
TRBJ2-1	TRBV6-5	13	ASSSTFYRDNEQF
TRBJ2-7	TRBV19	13	ASRSLAGGFYEQY
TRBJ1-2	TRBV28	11	ASRPTPLGGYT
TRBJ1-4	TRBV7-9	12	ASSFTGFGEKLF
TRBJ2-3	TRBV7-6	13	ASRAGTGGVDTQY
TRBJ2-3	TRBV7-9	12	ASSFQASTDTQY
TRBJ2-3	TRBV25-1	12	ASSGVGVLDTQY
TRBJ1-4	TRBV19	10	AAGQGVEKLF
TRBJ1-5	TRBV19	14	ASSRSGGGGNQPQH
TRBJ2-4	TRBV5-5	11	ASSFMSEGIQY
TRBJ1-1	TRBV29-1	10	SVPRGGLRAF
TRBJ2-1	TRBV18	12	ASSSTPRDSEQF
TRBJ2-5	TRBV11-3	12	ASSLRGIAETQY
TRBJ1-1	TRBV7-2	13	ASSLNRAAGTEAF
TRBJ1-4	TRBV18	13	ASSPRSSEDEKLF
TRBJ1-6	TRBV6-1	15	ASSVLANRGRNSPLH
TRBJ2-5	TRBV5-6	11	ASSVRGRETQY
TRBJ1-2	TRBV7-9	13	ASSSLQGLNYGYT
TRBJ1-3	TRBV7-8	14	ASSFGWDSSGNTIY
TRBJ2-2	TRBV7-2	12	ASSPPGVTGELF
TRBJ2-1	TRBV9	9	ASSVAGEQF
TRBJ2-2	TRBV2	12	ASIDRVNTGELF
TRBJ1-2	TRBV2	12	ASKTQGFFTGYT
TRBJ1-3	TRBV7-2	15	ASSFRQGPHSGNTIY
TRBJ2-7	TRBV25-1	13	ASSEYGGGGYEQY
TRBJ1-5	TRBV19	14	ASRASTGDSNQPQH
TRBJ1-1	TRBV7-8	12	ASSFEVSYTEAF
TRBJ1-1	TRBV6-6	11	ASHPARNTEAF
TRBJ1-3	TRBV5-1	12	ASSDTGGGDTIY
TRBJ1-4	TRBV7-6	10	ASSYPGEKLF
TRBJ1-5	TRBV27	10	ASPPGVAAQH
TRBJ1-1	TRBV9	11	ASSVATNTEAF
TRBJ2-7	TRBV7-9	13	ASRGPGQGLYEQY
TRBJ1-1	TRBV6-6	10	ASKAGETEAF
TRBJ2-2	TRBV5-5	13	ASSQTGPFAGELF
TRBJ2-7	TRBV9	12	ASSVATTGYEQY
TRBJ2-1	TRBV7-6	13	ASSLEASGNNEQF
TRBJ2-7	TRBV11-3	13	ASSPRDSSSYEQY
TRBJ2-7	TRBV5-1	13	ASSLDRTGGLKQY
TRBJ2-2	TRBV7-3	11	ASSPHEIGELF
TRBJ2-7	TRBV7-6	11	ASSSQRGNEQY
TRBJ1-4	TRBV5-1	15	ASSLGYSTGKGEKLF
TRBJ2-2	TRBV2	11	ASSEDSIGELF